These 27 T cell receptor beta chains share one sample of origin, sequenced in a study of cytomegalovirus exposure and HLA in healthy donors. TCRdb keeps only in-frame clones here, not all; method: immunoSEQ multiplex PCR. The top ten clones hold 15% of a sample with more than 45,000 clones, roughly 89% of them seen once. Sequenced sample: PBMCs. The receptor source for this set is a young woman in good health and CMV-seronegative.

The chain uses TRBV6-1 and TRBJ2-6; D unresolved. The CDR3 totals 15 residues. The germline CDR1 and CDR2 sequences are MNHNS and SASEGT. Deletions cut 2 bases from V and 2 bases from J, with 7 bases between. CDR3 in DNA: TGTGCCAGCAGTGAACAGTCGACTGGGGCCAACGTCCTGACTTTC. Translation gives CASSEQSTGANVLTF.

V is TRBV11-2 and J is TRBJ2-5; TRBD1 is a possible D gene (6 bases). The CDR3 runs to 13 residues. Germline CDR1 is SGHAT and CDR2 is FQNNGV. Trimming shortened V by 6 bases and J by 4 bases, and 12 bases separated the two germline ends. CDR3 in amino acids: CASRPDRLETQYF. In nucleotides, the CDR3 is TGTGCCAGCAGGCCGGACAGACTAGAGACCCAGTACTTC.

The chain carries TRBV5-1 and TRBJ2-5; 7 nucleotides match TRBD1. Germline values: CDR1 SGHRS, CDR2 YFSETQ. V shed 6 bases, J shed 1 base, and the junction held 0 bases outside the gene matches. The CDR3 has 12 amino acids. CDR3 DNA sequence: TGCGCCAGCAACAGGGGCCAAGAGACCCAGTACTTC. The encoded protein is CASNRGQETQYF.

The chain is built from TRBV7-8 and TRBJ1-1; perhaps TRBD1 as D (6 bases). V lost 5 bases to trimming and J lost 4 bases, with 11 bases between them. The germline CDR1 and CDR2 sequences are SGHVS and FQNEAQ. The CDR3 spans 13 residues. CDR3 protein: CASSPTGGTEAFF. The CDR3 DNA reads TGTGCCAGCAGCCCGACAGGAGGCACTGAAGCTTTCTTT.

The chain links TRBV11-1 to TRBJ2-3; 14 nucleotides line up with TRBD2. This CDR3 region has 16 residues. Trimming at V came to 4 bases and at J to 5 bases, leaving 5 bases not matched to a gene. Germline-derived CDR1 and CDR2 are SGHAT and FQDESV (reference sequence). The CDR3 DNA follows: TGTGCCAGCAGCTCGACTAGCGGGGGGGCGGGAGATACGCAGTATTTT. Its translation: CASSSTSGGAGDTQYF.

DNA of the CDR3: TGTGCCAGCAGTGATGGCGGGGGCGACTATGGCTACACCTTC. It is translated as CASSDGGGDYGYTF. The gene calls are TRBV2 and TRBJ1-2, with D maybe TRBD1 (6 bases). Trimming shortened V by 3 bases and J by 3 bases, and 11 bases separated the two germline ends. This CDR3 has 14 residues. Germline CDR1 is SNHLY and CDR2 is FYNNEI.

The chain employs TRBV27 and TRBJ2-1, with 9 positions matching TRBD1. V lost 6 bases, J lost 5 bases, and 11 bases stayed unmatched. CDR1 MNHEY and CDR2 SMNVEV come from the germline V gene (reference sequence). This CDR3 region has 16 residues. CDR3 in amino acids: CASRHLDRGGDNEQFF. Written as DNA, the CDR3 is TGTGCCAGCAGACACCTGGACAGGGGAGGTGACAATGAGCAGTTCTTC.

The chain is built from TRBV2 and TRBJ2-7, with TRBD1 identical over 9 bases. The CDR3 is 14 amino acids. From germline, CDR1 is SNHLY and CDR2 FYNNEI. V trimming: 5 bases; J trimming: 3 bases; junction bases outside the gene matches: 5. This CDR3 reads CASSTRTGVYEQYF. The DNA of the CDR3 is TGTGCCAGCAGTACCCGGACAGGGGTCTACGAGCAGTACTTC.

The rearrangement uses TRBV6-5 and TRBJ1-5, with 9 bases fitting TRBD1. The ends lost 6 bases at V and 5 bases at J; junction bases unmatched: 5. CDR3 length: 14 amino acids. Germline V gene data show CDR1 as MNHEY and CDR2 as SVGAGI. The CDR3 loop is CASRGQGDYQPQHF. Here the CDR3 DNA reads TGTGCCAGCAGGGGACAGGGAGACTATCAGCCCCAGCATTTT.

The rearrangement uses TRBV11-2 and TRBJ1-1; D may be TRBD1 (6 bases). Trimming removed 5 bases from V and 4 bases from J, with 14 bases in between. The CDR3 sequence is 14 residues long. The germline V gene has CDR1 SGHAT and CDR2 FQNNGV. The CDR3 spells CASSGGAMGTEAFF. The CDR3 DNA sequence: TGTGCCAGCAGCGGGGGGGCCATGGGCACTGAAGCTTTCTTT.

The genes are TRBV6-5 and TRBJ1-5, with 9 bases aligning to TRBD1. The CDR3 spans 15 residues. Germline V gene sequence: CDR1 MNHEY, CDR2 SVGAGI. V shed 6 bases, J shed 0 bases, and the junction held 3 bases outside the gene matches. CDR3: CASSDRGYSNQPQHF. DNA for the CDR3: TGTGCCAGCAGCGACAGGGGGTATAGCAATCAGCCCCAGCATTTT.

The chain recombines TRBV4-2 with TRBJ2-1, with D possibly being TRBD2 (6 bases). The CDR3 spans 13 residues. V lost 3 bases to trimming and J lost 8 bases, with 11 bases between them. Germline loops: CDR1 LGHNA, CDR2 YNFKEQ. The DNA of the CDR3 is TGTGCCAGCAGCCACCGCCCGGGAGATGAGCAGTTCTTC. Protein: CASSHRPGDEQFF.

This clone was picked up a small number of times. The chain has TRBV5-6 and TRBJ1-2; 7 bases match TRBD1. The CDR3 runs 15 residues. CDR1 is SGHDT and CDR2 is YYEEEE in the germline V gene. V lost 0 bases and J lost 1; bases outside the gene matches: 3. CDR3 bases: TGTGCCAGCAGCTTGGTAGGGGGCGGTAACTATGGCTACACCTTC. Translation: CASSLVGGGNYGYTF.

The chain carries TRBV19 and TRBJ2-6; TRBD1 matches 9 bases. Unmatched junction bases numbered 16, after V lost 4 bases and J lost 0 bases. This CDR3 spans 21 amino acids. Germline-derived CDR1 and CDR2 are LNHDA and SQIVND (reference sequence). Here the CDR3 reads CASSTRRTGTGYSSGANVLTF. For the CDR3, the DNA is TGTGCCAGTAGTACTAGGCGAACCGGGACAGGGTACAGCTCTGGGGCCAACGTCCTGACTTTC.

This clone is a singleton in its sample. The rearrangement uses TRBV25-1 and TRBJ1-1; TRBD1 aligns across 11 bases. Germline CDR1 reads MGHDK; CDR2 reads SYGVNS. With 2 bases clipped from V and 4 bases from J, the junction kept 3 bases outside the gene matches. The CDR3 has 15 amino acids. CDR3: CASSEGGTGGTEAFF. The CDR3, as DNA: TGTGCCAGCAGTGAAGGGGGGACAGGGGGCACTGAAGCTTTCTTT.

The rearrangement joins TRBV11-2 to TRBJ1-1; perhaps TRBD1 as D (5 bases). V shed 5 bases and J shed 7 bases, with 14 bases lying between them. CDR1 and CDR2 from the germline V gene are SGHAT and FQNNGV. There are 13 residues in the CDR3. This chain's CDR3 is CASSPGRTIEAFF. The CDR3 nucleotides read TGTGCCAGCAGCCCCGGACGGACAATTGAAGCTTTCTTT.

The rearrangement uses TRBV5-6 and TRBJ2-7; maybe TRBD1 (6 bases). The CDR3 covers 13 residues. Germline CDR1 SGHDT, CDR2 YYEEEE. Trimming removed 0 bases at V and 3 bases at J, with 7 bases between. In DNA, the CDR3 is TGTGCCAGCAGCTTGGGACAGGACTACGAGCAGTACTTC. It specifies CASSLGQDYEQYF. The entire variable domain, with the rest obtained from reference TRBV5-6 and TRBJ2-7, is as follows: DAGVTQSPTHLIKTRGQQVTLRCSPKSGHDTVSWYQQALGQGPQFIFQYYEEEERQRGNFPDRFSGHQFPNYSSELNVNALLLGDSALYLCASSLGQDYEQYFGPGTRLTVT.

This clone was observed a few times. The CDR3 region has the DNA TGTGCCAGCAGCGAAAACCCGACCCCCGAGGGTGAAAAACTGTTTTTT. Translating gives CASSENPTPEGEKLFF. This rearrangement joins TRBV9 to TRBJ1-4; D is undetermined. CDR1 is SGDLS and CDR2 is YYNGEE in the germline V gene. V lost 3 bases to trimming and J lost 7 bases, with 19 bases between them. This CDR3 region has 16 residues. Drawing the rest from reference TRBV9 and TRBJ1-4, the complete variable domain is DSGVTQTPKHLITATGQRVTLRCSPRSGDLSVYWYQQSLDQGLQFLIQYYNGEERAKGNILERFSAQQFPDLHSELNLSSLELGDSALYFCASSENPTPEGEKLFFGSGTQLSVL.

The sample holds one count of this clone. This chain links TRBV11-1 with TRBJ1-1; D is undetermined. The CDR3 is made up of 16 amino acids. Looked up from germline, CDR1 is SGHAT and CDR2 is FQDESV (reference sequence). V dropped 5 bases and J dropped 1 base, with 17 bases sitting between them. DNA for the CDR3: TGTGCCAGCAGCCCTCGAACGGCGGGAGCGAACACTGAAGCTTTCTTT. It encodes CASSPRTAGANTEAFF.

J is TRBJ2-1 and V is TRBV30; 10 nucleotides align to TRBD1. The V segment lost 2 bases and the J segment 2 bases; nucleotides outside the gene matches: 3. Germline V gives CDR1 GTSNPN, CDR2 SVGIG (reference sequence). The CDR3 contains 15 residues. CDR3 nucleotides: TGTGCCTGGAGTCTCGGGACAGGGGCCTACAATGAGCAGTTCTTC. It is translated as CAWSLGTGAYNEQFF.

The CDR3 region has the DNA TGTGCCAGCAGTGTGGGGGGGCGCGTGAATGAAAAACTGTTTTTT. Translated: CASSVGGRVNEKLFF. The rearrangement uses TRBV2 and TRBJ1-4, with TRBD1 as a possible D gene (6 bases). The CDR3 consists of 15 residues. Trimming stripped 4 bases from V and 5 bases from J, with 14 bases between. Germline CDR1 is SNHLY and CDR2 is FYNNEI.

The rearrangement uses TRBV9 and TRBJ2-3; 8 bases are a match to TRBD2. The CDR3 contains 17 residues. After removal of 4 bases from V and 0 bases from J, the junction contained 10 bases not matched to a gene. The germline gives CDR1 SGDLS, CDR2 YYNGEE. The CDR3 is CASSTPRGGLSTDTQYF. The DNA of the CDR3 is TGTGCCAGCAGCACCCCCCGGGGGGGCCTAAGCACAGATACGCAGTATTTT.

A single count supports this clone. The gene calls are TRBV9 and TRBJ1-1, with D hard to call. Between the trimmed V and J ends, which lost 4 bases and 0 bases, there was a span of 10 bases. The germline CDR1 and CDR2 sequences are SGDLS and YYNGEE. The CDR3 runs to 14 residues. The CDR3 bases are TGTGCCAGCAGCTTAGACTCCATGAACACTGAAGCTTTCTTT. Residues: CASSLDSMNTEAFF.

The chain links TRBV6-5 to TRBJ2-7; 7 bases agree with TRBD1. CDR3 size: 13 residues. With V trimmed by 6 bases and J by 1 base, 3 bases remained unmatched. The germline gives CDR1 MNHEY, CDR2 SVGAGI. This CDR3 reads CASRDRVSYEQYF. Written as DNA, the CDR3 is TGTGCCAGCAGAGACAGGGTTTCCTACGAGCAGTACTTC.

The table lists this clone with a count of one. The rearrangement uses TRBV5-1 and TRBJ2-7; a possible D gene is TRBD1 (6 bases). Germline V lookup: CDR1 SGHRS, CDR2 YFSETQ. There are 15 residues in the CDR3. Trimming took off 0 bases at V and 0 bases at J, with 10 bases between the two ends. In DNA form, the CDR3 reads TGCGCCAGCAGCTTGGGACAGGACAGCTCCTACGAGCAGTACTTC. Translating gives CASSLGQDSSYEQYF.

The V and J genes are TRBV10-3 and TRBJ1-1; no firm D call. Trimming pared 0 bases from V and 7 bases from J, leaving 12 bases between. The CDR3 length is 14 residues. The germline gives CDR1 ENHRY, CDR2 SYGVKD. DNA of the CDR3: TGTGCCATCAGTGAGTCCCGTGCGGCAATTGAAGCTTTCTTT. Protein: CAISESRAAIEAFF.

The chain links TRBV5-4 to TRBJ2-7; D unresolved. The CDR3 has 12 amino acids. Germline V gives CDR1 SGHNT, CDR2 YYREEE (reference sequence). Trimming took off 4 bases at V and 3 bases at J, with 8 bases between the two ends. The CDR3 protein is CASSAYNYEQYF. Written as DNA, the CDR3 is TGTGCCAGCAGCGCTTACAACTACGAGCAGTACTTC.